This entry lists 27 T cell receptor beta chains sequenced from one sample in a study of blood T cell repertoires in COVID-19. TCRdb's table, derived via immunoSEQ multiplex PCR, lists solely in-frame clones and lacks some. This sample yields 200,000 to 300,000 clones, of which about four fifths are seen a single time; about 2% belongs to the top ten. The sample comprised peripheral blood. Receptors were obtained from a man aged 30 to 39 who had recovered from COVID-19.

The chain links TRBV10-3 to TRBJ2-5, with D maybe TRBD2 (6 bases). V was cut by 4 bases and J by 5 bases, with 14 bases left in between. This CDR3 has 14 residues. The germline V gene encodes CDR1 ENHRY and CDR2 SYGVKD. The CDR3 DNA sequence: TGTGCCATCAGTGCCGGGTCTAGCGCTGAGACCCAGTACTTC. Translated, it gives CAISAGSSAETQYF.

The chain has TRBV5-1 and TRBJ2-3; weak D call: TRBD2 (6 bases). The V gene's germline CDR1 is SGHRS and CDR2 YFSETQ. V shed 2 bases and J shed 5 bases, with 9 bases lying between them. The CDR3 is made up of 13 amino acids. CDR3 sequence (DNA): TGCGCCAGCAGCTTCGGGGGATTAGATACGCAGTATTTT. Protein: CASSFGGLDTQYF.

The chain links TRBV5-4 to TRBJ2-1; perhaps TRBD1 as D (5 bases). Per germline, CDR1 SGHNT and CDR2 YYREEE (reference sequence). V lost 4 bases to trimming and J lost 0 bases, with 11 bases between them. The CDR3 loop spans 15 amino acids. CDR3 nucleotide sequence: TGTGCCAGCAGCCCGGATACAGGCTCCTACAATGAGCAGTTCTTC. This encodes CASSPDTGSYNEQFF.

The chain couples TRBV6-4 to TRBJ2-1, with 7 bases lining up with TRBD1. Germline V CDR1 and CDR2: MRHNA, SNTAGT. The CDR3 has 15 residues. V gave up 5 bases and J gave up 7 bases; unmatched junction bases: 11. The CDR3 sequence is CASSSQGIGLNEQFF. The DNA for the CDR3 is TGTGCCAGCAGTTCACAGGGGATCGGCTTAAATGAGCAGTTCTTC.

The genes are TRBV29-1 and TRBJ2-7; the D gene is possibly TRBD2 (5 bases). From germline, CDR1 is SQVTM and CDR2 ANQGSEA. Trimming pared 0 bases from V and 0 bases from J, leaving 12 bases between. This CDR3 has 15 amino acids. CDR3 nucleotides: TGCAGCGTTGAAGAGTTATCGGACTCCTCCTACGAGCAGTACTTC. Protein sequence: CSVEELSDSSYEQYF.

V is TRBV12-3 or TRBV12-4 and J is TRBJ1-2; D gene ambiguous. This CDR3 region has 12 residues. The V end lost 1 base, the J end lost 8 bases, and 8 bases lay between the germline ends. The CDR3 spells CASSLGTVGYTF. In DNA form, the CDR3 reads TGTGCCAGCAGTTTAGGTACTGTGGGCTACACCTTC.

The gene calls are TRBV10-3 and TRBJ2-1; the match to TRBD2 covers 9 bases. The CDR3 totals 15 residues. Trimming removed 6 bases from V and 1 base from J; junction bases left unmatched: 4. Germline V gene sequence: CDR1 ENHRY, CDR2 SYGVKD. The CDR3 loop reads CAISPGLASYNEQFF. The CDR3 nucleotides are TGTGCCATCAGCCCGGGACTAGCATCCTACAATGAGCAGTTCTTC.

The chain joins TRBV11-1 to TRBJ2-2, with 8 bases lining up with TRBD1. This CDR3 region has 16 residues. J was trimmed by 2 bases and V by 6 bases; bases with no gene match: 8. Per the germline V gene, CDR1 is SGHAT and CDR2 is FQDESV (reference sequence). In DNA form, the CDR3 reads TGTGCCAGCAGTTCGGGACAGGATGTTAACACCGGGGAGCTGTTTTTT. Its translation: CASSSGQDVNTGELFF.

The gene calls are TRBV5-1 and TRBJ2-1; 14 bases are a match to TRBD2. V shed 4 bases and J 9 bases; nucleotides not matched to a gene: 6. The CDR3 has 15 amino acids. Germline values: CDR1 SGHRS, CDR2 YFSETQ. Here the CDR3 DNA reads TGCGCCAGCAGCCCACAGACTAGCGGGGGGGTTGAGCAGTTCTTC. It translates to CASSPQTSGGVEQFF.

The chain couples TRBV6-1 to TRBJ1-6, with D uncertain. Trimming stripped 2 bases from V and 7 bases from J, with 15 bases between. Germline V gene sequence: CDR1 MNHNS, CDR2 SASEGT. The length of the CDR3 is 16 residues. The CDR3 region is CASSESAVVSNSPLHF. CDR3 nucleotides: TGTGCCAGCAGTGAAAGCGCCGTTGTGTCAAATTCACCCCTCCACTTT.

The chain links TRBV5-4 to TRBJ1-1, with D perhaps TRBD1 (6 bases). The germline V and J ends were trimmed by 3 bases and 5 bases, with 17 bases remaining between them. Germline CDR1 SGHNT, CDR2 YYREEE (reference sequence). CDR3 length: 15 amino acids. CDR3: CASSWGAGGRTEAFF. DNA of the CDR3: TGTGCCAGCAGCTGGGGGGCGGGGGGGAGGACTGAAGCTTTCTTT. Full variable domain (missing parts from reference TRBV5-4 and TRBJ1-1): ETGVTQSPTHLIKTRGQQVTLRCSSQSGHNTVSWYQQALGQGPQFIFQYYREEENGRGNFPPRFSGLQFPNYSSELNVNALELDDSALYLCASSWGAGGRTEAFFGQGTRLTVV.

This chain links TRBV3-1 (or the pseudogene TRBV3-2) with TRBJ1-2; D is undetermined. This CDR3 contains 12 residues. From germline, CDR1 is LGHDT and CDR2 YNNKEL (reference sequence). V was cut by 4 bases and J by 7 bases, with 10 bases left in between. The CDR3 loop is CASSPTAGGYTF. CDR3 DNA sequence: TGTGCCAGCAGCCCTACGGCGGGTGGCTACACCTTC.

This clone was seen more than once but under ten times. CDR3 nucleotide sequence: TGTGCCAGCAGTCGACAGGAGAGCAATCAGCCCCAGCATTTT. Translating it yields CASSRQESNQPQHF. The chain employs TRBV6-5 and TRBJ1-5; TRBD1 might be the D (6 bases). In germline, CDR1 is MNHEY, CDR2 SVGAGI. This CDR3 comprises 14 residues. V was clipped by 5 bases and J by 1 base, with 9 bases between them.

The chain carries TRBV4-2 and TRBJ2-3; TRBD2 matches 9 bases. V lost 0 bases and J lost 5; bases outside the gene matches: 6. CDR3 length: 16 residues. Germline lookup yields CDR1 LGHNA and CDR2 YNFKEQ. In nucleotides, the CDR3 is TGTGCCAGCAGCCAAGAGGCGGGGGGGCGGGGAGATACGCAGTATTTT. It translates to CASSQEAGGRGDTQYF.

The V and J genes are TRBV3-1 (or the pseudogene TRBV3-2) and TRBJ2-3; tentative D call: TRBD2 (5 bases). The germline V gene encodes CDR1 LGHDT and CDR2 YNNKEL (reference sequence). The CDR3 has 15 residues. V was trimmed by 2 bases and J by 4 bases, leaving 13 bases between them. CDR3 loop: CASSQNPKGADTQYF. The DNA for the CDR3 is TGTGCCAGCAGCCAAAATCCGAAGGGAGCAGATACGCAGTATTTT.

The chain recombines TRBV3-1 (or the pseudogene TRBV3-2) with TRBJ1-1, with a possible D match to TRBD1 (6 bases). V lost 1 base, J lost 1 base, and 10 bases lay in between. CDR1 is LGHDT, CDR2 YNNKEL, per germline (reference sequence). The CDR3 consists of 15 residues. The CDR3 sequence: CASSQALTGNTEAFF. CDR3 DNA: TGTGCCAGCAGCCAAGCCCTGACAGGGAACACTGAAGCTTTCTTT.

The chain links TRBV7-9 to TRBJ2-7, with D possibly matching TRBD2 (7 bases). Germline V CDR1 and CDR2: SEHNR, FQNEAQ (reference sequence). V lost 3 bases, J lost 4 bases, and 13 bases lay in between. There are 14 residues in the CDR3. The CDR3 bases are TGTGCCAGCAGCTTGGGGGGGCTCTTGTACGAGCAGTACTTC. This codes for CASSLGGLLYEQYF.

On this clone itself: Additional DNA sequences in this sample encode the identical CDR3. V is TRBV15 and J is TRBJ1-5; tentatively, D is TRBD1 (5 bases). Trimming left V 0 bases short and J 2 bases short, with 8 bases between. The CDR3 is 15 residues long. Germline V gene lookup returns CDR1 LNHNV and CDR2 YYDKDF (reference sequence). The CDR3 DNA reads TGTGCCACCAGCAGAGACCCGGGGGGCAATCAGCCCCAGCATTTT. This gives the protein CATSRDPGGNQPQHF.

This clone was detected only once. The chain employs TRBV10-3 and TRBJ1-1; the D gene is possibly TRBD1 (5 bases). Between the trimmed V and J ends, which lost 8 bases and 1 base, there was a span of 5 bases. The length of the CDR3 is 11 residues. Germline CDR1 reads ENHRY; CDR2 reads SYGVKD. Here the CDR3 reads CAIGQNTEAFF. CDR3 in DNA: TGTGCCATCGGACAGAACACTGAAGCTTTCTTT.

The chain couples TRBV7-2 to TRBJ2-1; the match to TRBD2 covers 9 bases. The CDR3 is 16 amino acids. Germline trimming cut 1 base from V and 5 bases from J; bases unmatched to any gene: 6. Germline V gene sequence: CDR1 SGHTA, CDR2 FQGNSA. For the CDR3, the DNA is TGTGCCAGCAGCTTAGGTTTTAGCGGGGGTAACAATGAGCAGTTCTTC. Translation gives CASSLGFSGGNNEQFF.

CDR3: CASRRSGGLGNEKLFF. DNA for the CDR3: TGCGCCAGCAGGAGGAGCGGGGGCTTAGGTAATGAAAAACTGTTTTTT. The V call is TRBV5-1, the J call TRBJ1-4; possibly TRBD1 for D (6 bases). Between the trimmed V and J ends, which lost 5 bases and 4 bases, there was a span of 18 bases. The CDR3 extends over 16 amino acids. The V gene's germline CDR1 is SGHRS and CDR2 YFSETQ.

The gene calls are TRBV2 and TRBJ1-4, with D unresolved. The V and J ends lost 9 bases and 7 bases respectively, with 15 bases between them. CDR1 and CDR2 (germline): SNHLY, FYNNEI. The CDR3 sequence is 13 residues long. The CDR3: CARQDPASEKLFF. The CDR3 DNA is TGTGCCAGACAAGACCCGGCTAGTGAAAAACTGTTTTTT.

The chain links TRBV9 to TRBJ2-3, with D unresolved. Germline assignment: CDR1 SGDLS and CDR2 YYNGEE. Trimming cost V 4 bases and J 2 bases, with 8 bases left between them. CDR3 length: 13 residues. DNA for the CDR3: TGTGCCAGCAGCCCAAGAGCCACAGATACGCAGTATTTT. Translating it yields CASSPRATDTQYF.

The J gene is TRBJ1-2, the V gene TRBV6-1; a possible D gene is TRBD1 (5 bases). Trimming pared 2 bases from V and 6 bases from J, leaving 10 bases between. The CDR3 sequence is 13 residues long. From germline, CDR1 is MNHNS and CDR2 SASEGT. In DNA, the CDR3 is TGTGCCAGCAGTGAATCCGACAGTAATGGCTACACCTTC. Translated, it gives CASSESDSNGYTF.

The J gene is TRBJ2-3, the V gene TRBV6-4, with TRBD1 matching over 8 bases. The CDR3 has 14 residues. Germline V gene data show CDR1 as MRHNA and CDR2 as SNTAGT. J was trimmed by 4 bases and V by 2 bases; bases with no gene match: 2. The CDR3 sequence is CASSDRTGSDTQYF. The CDR3 DNA reads TGTGCCAGCAGTGACAGGACAGGGTCAGATACGCAGTATTTT.

The chain carries TRBV9 and TRBJ1-6, with D tentatively TRBD1 (6 bases). The CDR3 runs to 16 residues. In germline, CDR1 is SGDLS, CDR2 YYNGEE. V was pared by 4 bases and J by 3 bases, with 14 bases between. The DNA for the CDR3 is TGTGCCAGCAGCCCGACTGGACAGAACTATAATTCACCCCTCCACTTT. Residues: CASSPTGQNYNSPLHF.

This clone was counted once. The V call is TRBV5-5, the J call TRBJ2-7; 7 nucleotides align to TRBD2. The ends lost 5 bases at V and 3 bases at J; junction bases unmatched: 8. Per germline, CDR1 SGHKS and CDR2 YYEKEE (reference sequence). The CDR3 loop spans 14 amino acids. The CDR3 reads CASSLLGGGYEQYV. Written as DNA, the CDR3 is TGTGCCAGCAGTCTTCTCGGCGGGGGCTACGAGCAGTACGTC.